This entry lists 20 T cell receptor beta chains sequenced from one sample in a study of molecular identifiers for immune sequencing clone quantification. TCRdb re-derived calls from the PCR reads in MiXCR, one entry per CDR3 protein. Altogether more than 450,000 distinct CDR3 sequences are present, about 26% being singletons, with the ten largest covering 0.76%. The sequenced sample was naive CD8+ T cells from blood, with Jurkat cell RNA spiked in. Subset described: FACS-sorted CD8+CD4-CCR7+CD45RA+ naive T cells. The receptors derive from a human donor in good health. Some libraries in this study had Jurkat cell RNA spiked in.

The chain couples TRBV19 to TRBJ2-2; 7 nucleotides match TRBD1. The CDR3 loop spans 15 amino acids. Germline CDR1 is LNHDA and CDR2 is SQIVND (reference sequence). J was trimmed by 3 bases and V by 2 bases; bases with no gene match: 3. The CDR3 DNA reads TGTGCCAGTAGTATAAGAGGGGGCCACACCGGGGAGCTGTTTTTT. Residues: CASSIRGGHTGELFF.

This sequence joins TRBV5-1 and TRBJ2-7; 9 bases fit TRBD2. The CDR3 covers 17 residues. V gave up 3 bases and J gave up 6 bases; unmatched junction bases: 16. Germline CDR1 reads SGHRS; CDR2 reads YFSETQ. The CDR3: CASSSGRGNGLATEQYF. The CDR3 region has the DNA TGCGCCAGCAGCTCGGGACGGGGGAATGGACTAGCGACCGAGCAGTACTTC.

This clonotype was counted only a few times. A junction end diverges from the germline sequence, so it may reflect a read error. This chain connects TRBV4-1 to TRBJ2-3; possible D gene TRBD2, 5 bases. CDR1 and CDR2 (germline): MGHRA, YSYEKL. This CDR3 spans 15 amino acids. The CDR3 nucleotides are TGCGCCAGCAGTAGGTGGGAGAGTAGCACAGCTACGCAGTATTTT. Protein sequence: CASSRWESSTATQYF.

Comment on this clonotype: The CDR3 carries no conserved terminal phenylalanine or tryptophan, so it likely arises from a read error. It is unclear where the CDR3 begins or ends on the DNA, so no DNA is shown, and the CDR3 is as TCRdb lists it. The chain employs TRBV29-1 and TRBJ1-1; TRBD1, the table's D call, was not compared with the DNA. The CDR3 is made up of 13 amino acids, end residues included. Germline lookup yields CDR1 SQVTM and CDR2 ANQGSEA. CDR3 sequence: CSAEDSLNTEAVV.

This clonotype was seen only a few times. V and J are TRBV14 and TRBJ1-2; 10 positions match TRBD1. The germline CDR1 and CDR2 sequences are SGHDN and FVKESK. J was trimmed by 1 base and V by 3 bases; bases with no gene match: 5. The length of the CDR3 is 16 residues. The CDR3: CASSHPRDRGNYGYTF. The CDR3 DNA is TGTGCCAGCAGCCACCCCCGGGACAGGGGTAACTATGGCTACACCTTC. Filled out from reference TRBV14 and TRBJ1-2, the complete variable domain reads EAGVTQFPSHSVIEKGQTVTLRCDPISGHDNLYWYRRVMGKEIKFLLHFVKESKQDESGMPNNRFLAERTGGTYSTLKVQPAELEDSGVYFCASSHPRDRGNYGYTFGSGTRLTVV.

This clonotype was observed a few times. This chain uses TRBV2 with TRBJ1-4; 9 bases map to TRBD1. Germline values: CDR1 SNHLY, CDR2 FYNNEI. The CDR3 extends over 17 amino acids. Germline trimming cut 4 bases from V and 1 base from J; bases unmatched to any gene: 7. The CDR3 sequence is CASSAGQGLLTNEKLFF. As DNA, the CDR3 is TGTGCCAGCAGTGCGGGACAGGGCCTCTTAACTAATGAAAAACTGTTTTTT.

The chain has TRBV28 and TRBJ1-5, with 11 bases aligning to TRBD1. CDR1 and CDR2 from the germline V gene are MDHEN and SYDVKM. Unmatched junction bases numbered 9, after V lost 8 bases and J lost 6 bases. The CDR3 consists of 15 residues. CDR3 region: CASARDRGNGQPQHF. CDR3 DNA sequence: TGTGCCAGCGCGCGGGACAGGGGGAACGGTCAGCCCCAGCATTTT.

Many counts were recorded for this clonotype. This chain connects TRBV7-6 to TRBJ1-5; D is possibly TRBD1 (5 bases). CDR3 length: 13 residues. CDR1 SGHVS and CDR2 FNYEAQ come from the germline V gene. V was clipped by 5 bases and J by 7 bases, with 12 bases between them. The CDR3 is CASSGGIGQPQHF. The CDR3, as DNA: TGTGCCAGCAGCGGGGGAATCGGGCAGCCCCAGCATTTT.

The rearrangement links TRBV19 to TRBJ1-5; TRBD1 is a possible D gene (5 bases). This CDR3 has 15 amino acids. Germline V lookup: CDR1 LNHDA, CDR2 SQIVND (reference sequence). The V and J ends lost 0 bases and 6 bases respectively, with 12 bases between them. CDR3 sequence (DNA): TGTGCCAGTAGTATAGACCCGTCAGGGAGTCAGCCCCAGCATTTT. Translated, it gives CASSIDPSGSQPQHF. The entire variable domain, with the rest obtained from reference TRBV19 and TRBJ1-5, is as follows: DGGITQSPKYLFRKEGQNVTLSCEQNLNHDAMYWYRQDPGQGLRLIYYSQIVNDFQKGDIAEGYSVSREKKESFPLTVTSAQKNPTAFYLCASSIDPSGSQPQHFGDGTRLSIL.

This clonotype came up many times. In nucleotides, the CDR3 is TGTGCCAGCAGCGTGGGGGACGGCACTGAAGCTTTCTTT. It specifies CASSVGDGTEAFF. The rearrangement joins TRBV9 to TRBJ1-1, with TRBD1 as a possible D gene (5 bases). This CDR3 spans 13 amino acids. The V end was cut by 2 bases, the J end by 4 bases, with 9 bases between. Per the germline V gene, CDR1 is SGDLS and CDR2 is YYNGEE.

Points on this clonotype: One base away lies a much larger clone, so this may be a sequencing read error. V and J are TRBV29-1 and TRBJ2-2; TRBD2 might be the D (5 bases). This CDR3 has 15 amino acids. Germline V gives CDR1 SQVTM, CDR2 ANQGSEA. In DNA, the CDR3 is TGCAGCGGGGGAAACGTGACTCAGAACACCGGGGAGCAGTTTTTT. Its protein product is CSGGNVTQNTGEQFF.

About this clonotype: A much larger clone differs by one base, so this may be a read error. This CDR3 is missing its conserved last phenylalanine or tryptophan, likely due to a read error. The chain employs TRBV29-1 and TRBJ1-2; TRBD1 is a possible D gene (5 bases). The CDR3 covers 16 residues. The V and J ends lost 7 bases and 6 bases respectively, with 27 bases between them. Germline CDR1 is SQVTM and CDR2 is ANQGSEA. For the CDR3, the DNA is TGCAGCGCCGAGGTTATTGACGGGGGACGGGCAAATGGCTACACCATC. Translating it yields CSAEVIDGGRANGYTI.

This clonotype has only a few counts. The chain is built from TRBV10-3 and TRBJ2-7, with D hard to call. Per the germline V gene, CDR1 is ENHRY and CDR2 is SYGVKD. Trimming stripped 4 bases from V and 0 bases from J, with 10 bases between. This CDR3 contains 14 residues. The CDR3 DNA sequence: TGTGCCATCAGTGGAAAGTCTAGCTCCTACGAGCAGTACTTC. This encodes CAISGKSSSYEQYF.

The chain links TRBV6-2 or TRBV6-3 to TRBJ1-2, with D uncertain. Trimming removed 3 bases from V and 3 bases from J, with 8 bases in between. The length of the CDR3 is 13 residues. Germline loops: CDR1 MNHEY, CDR2 SVGEGT. CDR3 protein: CASSYGQYYGYTF. CDR3 nucleotide sequence: TGTGCCAGCAGTTATGGTCAATACTATGGCTACACCTTC.

Remarks on this clonotype: The missing conserved phenylalanine or tryptophan at the end of this CDR3 makes a read error likely. The CDR3 loop reads CASSPGLASTGELFS. Written as DNA, the CDR3 is TGTGCCAGCAGCCCGGGACTAGCTAGCACCGGGGAGCTGTTTTCT. This chain connects TRBV7-9 to TRBJ2-2; TRBD2 aligns across 9 bases. Trimming at V came to 5 bases and at J to 4 bases, leaving 5 bases not matched to a gene. The CDR3 loop spans 15 amino acids. CDR1 and CDR2 (germline): SEHNR, FQNEAQ (reference sequence).

This chain links TRBV5-1 with TRBJ2-5, with 14 bases aligning to TRBD2. V gave up 4 bases and J gave up 2 bases; unmatched junction bases: 13. The CDR3 has 19 residues. The germline gives CDR1 SGHRS, CDR2 YFSETQ. DNA for the CDR3: TGCGCCAGCAGCATGCGATCTGGGACTAGCGGGGGAGCTCAAGAGACCCAGTACTTC. It yields the protein CASSMRSGTSGGAQETQYF.

This clonotype was observed a few times. The chain joins TRBV24-1 to TRBJ2-7, with 9 bases lining up with TRBD1. Germline assignment: CDR1 KGHDR and CDR2 SFDVKD. The CDR3 sequence is 14 residues long. Losses at the gene ends were 7 bases for V and 5 bases for J; bases not matched to a gene: 8. Here the CDR3 reads CATSSGTGMDEQYF. In DNA form, the CDR3 reads TGTGCCACCAGCTCCGGGACAGGGATGGACGAGCAGTACTTC.

The chain joins TRBV30 to TRBJ2-1, with D possibly being TRBD1 (6 bases). Trimming left V 0 bases short and J 10 bases short, with 10 bases between. Germline loops: CDR1 GTSNPN, CDR2 SVGIG (reference sequence). This CDR3 is 12 amino acids long. The CDR3 sequence is CAWSVSGTEQFF. The CDR3 DNA reads as TGTGCCTGGAGTGTATCAGGGACAGAGCAGTTCTTC.

The sample holds many counts of this clonotype. The chain recombines TRBV29-1 with TRBJ2-2; D might be TRBD1 (5 bases). Germline CDR1 reads SQVTM; CDR2 reads ANQGSEA. The CDR3 runs to 13 residues. The V and J ends lost 6 bases and 0 bases respectively, with 8 bases between them. The CDR3 DNA sequence: TGCAGCGTAGCAGGGTCGAACACCGGGGAGCTGTTTTTT. Its protein is CSVAGSNTGELFF.

In its sample, this clonotype was seen many times. The CDR3 loop is CSARDSEGKGSEAFF. CDR3 DNA sequence: TGCAGTGCTAGAGATTCAGAGGGGAAAGGCTCTGAAGCTTTCTTT. This rearrangement joins TRBV20-1 to TRBJ1-1, with D tentatively TRBD1 (5 bases). The CDR3 consists of 15 residues. The V and J ends lost 0 bases and 6 bases respectively, with 17 bases between them. CDR1 and CDR2 (germline): DFQATT, SNEGSKA (reference sequence).